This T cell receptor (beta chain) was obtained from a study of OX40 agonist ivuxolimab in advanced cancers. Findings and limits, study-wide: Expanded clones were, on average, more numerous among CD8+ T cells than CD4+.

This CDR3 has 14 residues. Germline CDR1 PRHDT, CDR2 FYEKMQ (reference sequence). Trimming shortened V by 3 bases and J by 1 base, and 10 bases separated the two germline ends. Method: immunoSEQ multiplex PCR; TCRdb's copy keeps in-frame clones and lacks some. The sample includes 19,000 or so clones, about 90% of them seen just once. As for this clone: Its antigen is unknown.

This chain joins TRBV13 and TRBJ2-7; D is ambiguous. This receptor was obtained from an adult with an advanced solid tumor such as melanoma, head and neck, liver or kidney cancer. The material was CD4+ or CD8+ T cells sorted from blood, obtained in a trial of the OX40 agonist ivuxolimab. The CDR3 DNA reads TGTGCCAGCAGCTTGGGCGAACCTTCCTACGAGCAGTACTTC. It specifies CASSLGEPSYEQYF.